This TCR beta chain was captured by sequencing in a study of beta chain features in type 1 diabetes. Across the whole study: There was similarity between patients and healthy donors in age, gender and cell yields. Study results and limitations: TCRB CDR3 length was moderately but significantly reduced in all four CD4+ subsets of Type 1 diabetes patients.

This clone appeared a few times. Its target is not known. Germline lookup yields CDR1 MDHEN and CDR2 SYDVKM. V was cut by 6 bases and J by 0 bases, with 13 bases left in between. CDR3 length: 15 amino acids. The isolated RNA, all of it, was reverse transcribed, so expressed TCRB transcripts were what got sequenced. Clones were read by immunoSEQ multiplex PCR, and TCRdb kept only the in-frame ones, dropping some. The profile covers around 340,000 clones, with roughly 8% appearing a single time and less than 0.45% taken by the ten largest. Sequencing used central memory CD4+ T cells from blood. This TCR was sampled from a woman in her late teens or twenties in good health. The chain has TRBV28 and TRBJ2-3, with unresolved D. The CDR3 is CASSPPDSSTDTQYF. CDR3 sequence (DNA): TGTGCCAGCAGCCCCCCAGACTCGAGCACAGATACGCAGTATTTT. The full variable domain, completed using reference TRBV28 and TRBJ2-3, is DVKVTQSSRYLVKRTGEKVFLECVQDMDHENMFWYRQDPGLGLRLIYFSYDVKMKEKGDIPEGYSVSREKKERFSLILESASTNQTSMYLCASSPPDSSTDTQYFGPGTRLTVL.